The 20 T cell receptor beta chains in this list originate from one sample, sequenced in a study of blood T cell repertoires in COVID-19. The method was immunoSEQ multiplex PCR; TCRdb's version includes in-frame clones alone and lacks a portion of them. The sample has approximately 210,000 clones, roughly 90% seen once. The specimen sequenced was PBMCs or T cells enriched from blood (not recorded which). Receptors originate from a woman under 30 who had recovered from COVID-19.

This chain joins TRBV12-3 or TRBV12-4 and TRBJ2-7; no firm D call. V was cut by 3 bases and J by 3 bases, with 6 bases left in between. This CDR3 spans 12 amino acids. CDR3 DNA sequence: TGTGCCAGCAGTTTTGGCGGCTACGAGCAGTACTTC. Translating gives CASSFGGYEQYF.

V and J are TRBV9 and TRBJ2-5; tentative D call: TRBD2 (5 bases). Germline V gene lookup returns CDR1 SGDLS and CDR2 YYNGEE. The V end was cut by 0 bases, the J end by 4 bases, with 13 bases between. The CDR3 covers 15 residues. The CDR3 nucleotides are TGTGCCAGCAGCGTAGCTGCGGGTCTGGGAGAGACCCAGTACTTC. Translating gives CASSVAAGLGETQYF.

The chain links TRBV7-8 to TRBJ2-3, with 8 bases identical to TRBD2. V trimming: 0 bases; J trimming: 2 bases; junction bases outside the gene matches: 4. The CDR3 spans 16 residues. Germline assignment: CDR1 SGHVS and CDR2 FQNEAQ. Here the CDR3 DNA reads TGTGCCAGCAGCTTAGCCGGCGGGGGGAACACAGATACGCAGTATTTT. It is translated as CASSLAGGGNTDTQYF.

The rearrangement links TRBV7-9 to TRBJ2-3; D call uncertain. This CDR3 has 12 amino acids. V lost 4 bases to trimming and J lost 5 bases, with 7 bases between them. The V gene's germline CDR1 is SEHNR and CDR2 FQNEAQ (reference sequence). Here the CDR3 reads CASSSERDTQYF. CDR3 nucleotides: TGTGCCAGCAGCTCAGAGCGAGATACGCAGTATTTT.

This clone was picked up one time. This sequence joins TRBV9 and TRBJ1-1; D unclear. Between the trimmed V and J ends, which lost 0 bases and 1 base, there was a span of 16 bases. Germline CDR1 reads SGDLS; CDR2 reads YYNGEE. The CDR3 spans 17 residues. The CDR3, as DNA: TGTGCCAGCAGCGTAGCGCCGGGGAGGGTGCAGAACACTGAAGCTTTCTTT. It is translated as CASSVAPGRVQNTEAFF.

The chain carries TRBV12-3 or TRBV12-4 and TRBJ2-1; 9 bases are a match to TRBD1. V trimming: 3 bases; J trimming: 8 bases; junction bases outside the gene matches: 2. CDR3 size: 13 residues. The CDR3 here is CASSFGTGYEQFF. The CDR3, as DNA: TGTGCCAGCAGTTTTGGGACAGGGTATGAGCAGTTCTTC.

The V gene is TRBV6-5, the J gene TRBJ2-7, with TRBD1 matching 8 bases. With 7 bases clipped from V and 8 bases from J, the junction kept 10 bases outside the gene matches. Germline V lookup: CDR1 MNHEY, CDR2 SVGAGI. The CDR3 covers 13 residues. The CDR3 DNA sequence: TGTGCCAGCACTAGACAGGGGCCTACGAAGCAGTACTTC. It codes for CASTRQGPTKQYF.

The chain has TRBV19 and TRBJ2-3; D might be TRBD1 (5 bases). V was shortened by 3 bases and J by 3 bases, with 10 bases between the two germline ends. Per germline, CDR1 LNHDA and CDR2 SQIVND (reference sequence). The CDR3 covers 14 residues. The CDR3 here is CASSILQGTDTQYF. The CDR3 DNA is TGTGCCAGTAGTATTCTTCAGGGAACAGATACGCAGTATTTT.

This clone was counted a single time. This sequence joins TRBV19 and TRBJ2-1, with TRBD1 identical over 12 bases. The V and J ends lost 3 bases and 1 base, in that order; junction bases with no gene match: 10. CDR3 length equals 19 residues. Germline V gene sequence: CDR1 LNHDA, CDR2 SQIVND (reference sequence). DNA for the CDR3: TGTGCCAGTAGTATGAGGGGACAGGGGGCAATAGGATCCTACAATGAGCAGTTCTTC. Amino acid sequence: CASSMRGQGAIGSYNEQFF.

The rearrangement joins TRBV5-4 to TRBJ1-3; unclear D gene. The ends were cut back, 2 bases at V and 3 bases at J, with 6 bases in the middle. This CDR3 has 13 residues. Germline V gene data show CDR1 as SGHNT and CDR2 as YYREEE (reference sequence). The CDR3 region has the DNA TGTGCCAGCAGCTTACAAAGTGGAAACACCATATATTTT. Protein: CASSLQSGNTIYF.

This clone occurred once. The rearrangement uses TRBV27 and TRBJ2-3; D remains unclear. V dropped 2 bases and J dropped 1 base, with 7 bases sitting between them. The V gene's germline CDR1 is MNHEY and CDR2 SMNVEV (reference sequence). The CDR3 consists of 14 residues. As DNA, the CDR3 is TGTGCCAGCAGTTTAACATTTGGCACAGATACGCAGTATTTT. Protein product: CASSLTFGTDTQYF.

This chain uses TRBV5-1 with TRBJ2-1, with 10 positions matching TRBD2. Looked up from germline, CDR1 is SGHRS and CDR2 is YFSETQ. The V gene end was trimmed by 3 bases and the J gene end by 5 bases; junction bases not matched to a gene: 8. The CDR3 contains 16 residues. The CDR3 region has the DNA TGCGCCAGCAGCTACAGGACTAGCGGAGCCGACAATGAGCAGTTCTTC. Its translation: CASSYRTSGADNEQFF.

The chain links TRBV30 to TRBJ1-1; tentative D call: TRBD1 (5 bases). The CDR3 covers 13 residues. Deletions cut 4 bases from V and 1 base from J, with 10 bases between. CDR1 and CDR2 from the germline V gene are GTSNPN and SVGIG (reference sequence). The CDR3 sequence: CAWTLQGNTEAFF. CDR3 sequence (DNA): TGTGCCTGGACACTCCAGGGGAACACTGAAGCTTTCTTT.

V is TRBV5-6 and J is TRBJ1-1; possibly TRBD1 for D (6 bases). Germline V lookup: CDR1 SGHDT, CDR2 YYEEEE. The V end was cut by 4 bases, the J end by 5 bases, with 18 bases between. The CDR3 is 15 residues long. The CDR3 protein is CASSPLDSQGTEAFF. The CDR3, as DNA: TGTGCCAGCAGCCCGCTGGACAGCCAGGGGACTGAAGCTTTCTTT.

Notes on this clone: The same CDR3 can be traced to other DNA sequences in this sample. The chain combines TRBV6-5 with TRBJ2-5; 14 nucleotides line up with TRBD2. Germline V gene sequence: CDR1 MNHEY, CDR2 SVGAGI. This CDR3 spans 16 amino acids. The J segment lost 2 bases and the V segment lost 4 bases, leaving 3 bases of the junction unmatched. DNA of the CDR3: TGTGCCAGCAGTTTAGGACTAGCGGGGGGTCAAGAGACCCAGTACTTC. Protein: CASSLGLAGGQETQYF.

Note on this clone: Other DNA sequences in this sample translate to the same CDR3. CDR3 bases: TGTGCCAGCTCACCGTTAGCGGGGGGCACAGATACGCAGTATTTT. This codes for CASSPLAGGTDTQYF. This chain uses TRBV18 with TRBJ2-3, with 9 bases identical to TRBD2. The ends lost 3 bases at V and 1 base at J; junction bases unmatched: 2. The V gene's germline CDR1 is KGHSH and CDR2 LQKENI. The CDR3 runs to 15 residues.

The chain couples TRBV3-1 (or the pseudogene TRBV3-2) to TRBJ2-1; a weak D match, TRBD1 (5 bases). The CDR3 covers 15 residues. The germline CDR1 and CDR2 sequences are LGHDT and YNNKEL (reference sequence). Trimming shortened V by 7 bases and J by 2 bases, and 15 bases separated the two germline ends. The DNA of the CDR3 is TGTGCCAGCACCTTGTCGACAGTGACCTACAATGAGCAGTTCTTC. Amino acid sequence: CASTLSTVTYNEQFF.

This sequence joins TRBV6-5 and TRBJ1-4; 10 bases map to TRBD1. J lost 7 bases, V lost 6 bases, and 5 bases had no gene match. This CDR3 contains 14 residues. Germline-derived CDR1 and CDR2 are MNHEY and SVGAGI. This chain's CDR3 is CASRPGTGVEKLFF. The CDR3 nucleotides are TGTGCCAGCAGACCGGGGACAGGGGTTGAAAAACTGTTTTTT.

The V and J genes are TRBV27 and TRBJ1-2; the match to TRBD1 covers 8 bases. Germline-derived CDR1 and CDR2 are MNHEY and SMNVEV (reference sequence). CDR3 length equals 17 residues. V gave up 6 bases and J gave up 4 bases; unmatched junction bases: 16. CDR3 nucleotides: TGTGCCAGCAGCCCTGCCAAGCACAGGGGGTTAATCTATGGCTACACCTTC. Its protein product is CASSPAKHRGLIYGYTF.

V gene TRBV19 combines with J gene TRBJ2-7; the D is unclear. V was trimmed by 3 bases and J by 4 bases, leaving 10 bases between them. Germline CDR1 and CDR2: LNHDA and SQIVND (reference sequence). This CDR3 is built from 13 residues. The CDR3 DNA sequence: TGTGCCAGTAGTATGGGCATCCAATACGAGCAGTACTTC. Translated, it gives CASSMGIQYEQYF.